One T cell receptor beta chain is described in this entry. As yet, its antigen is unknown. The CDR3 has 13 residues. Germline-derived CDR1 and CDR2 are SGHDN and FVKESK. This record belongs to a study of monozygotic twins with inflammatory bowel disease. Points from the study as a whole: Discrimination among different T cell subtypes was not achievable. No repertoire similarity difference was seen between concordant and discordant twins; power was possibly limited.

Every TCR library used about 3.5 ug of total RNA. TCRdb reprocessed the 5' RACE reads, with one entry per CDR3 protein and no DNA. The table for this sample gives around 190,000 distinct CDR3 sequences. This TCR came from a human donor with ulcerative colitis or Crohn's disease, or a healthy co-twin of an affected twin (not recorded which). The genes are TRBV14 and TRBJ1-1. The sample consisted of blood. The CDR3 region is CASSQAGNTEAFF.